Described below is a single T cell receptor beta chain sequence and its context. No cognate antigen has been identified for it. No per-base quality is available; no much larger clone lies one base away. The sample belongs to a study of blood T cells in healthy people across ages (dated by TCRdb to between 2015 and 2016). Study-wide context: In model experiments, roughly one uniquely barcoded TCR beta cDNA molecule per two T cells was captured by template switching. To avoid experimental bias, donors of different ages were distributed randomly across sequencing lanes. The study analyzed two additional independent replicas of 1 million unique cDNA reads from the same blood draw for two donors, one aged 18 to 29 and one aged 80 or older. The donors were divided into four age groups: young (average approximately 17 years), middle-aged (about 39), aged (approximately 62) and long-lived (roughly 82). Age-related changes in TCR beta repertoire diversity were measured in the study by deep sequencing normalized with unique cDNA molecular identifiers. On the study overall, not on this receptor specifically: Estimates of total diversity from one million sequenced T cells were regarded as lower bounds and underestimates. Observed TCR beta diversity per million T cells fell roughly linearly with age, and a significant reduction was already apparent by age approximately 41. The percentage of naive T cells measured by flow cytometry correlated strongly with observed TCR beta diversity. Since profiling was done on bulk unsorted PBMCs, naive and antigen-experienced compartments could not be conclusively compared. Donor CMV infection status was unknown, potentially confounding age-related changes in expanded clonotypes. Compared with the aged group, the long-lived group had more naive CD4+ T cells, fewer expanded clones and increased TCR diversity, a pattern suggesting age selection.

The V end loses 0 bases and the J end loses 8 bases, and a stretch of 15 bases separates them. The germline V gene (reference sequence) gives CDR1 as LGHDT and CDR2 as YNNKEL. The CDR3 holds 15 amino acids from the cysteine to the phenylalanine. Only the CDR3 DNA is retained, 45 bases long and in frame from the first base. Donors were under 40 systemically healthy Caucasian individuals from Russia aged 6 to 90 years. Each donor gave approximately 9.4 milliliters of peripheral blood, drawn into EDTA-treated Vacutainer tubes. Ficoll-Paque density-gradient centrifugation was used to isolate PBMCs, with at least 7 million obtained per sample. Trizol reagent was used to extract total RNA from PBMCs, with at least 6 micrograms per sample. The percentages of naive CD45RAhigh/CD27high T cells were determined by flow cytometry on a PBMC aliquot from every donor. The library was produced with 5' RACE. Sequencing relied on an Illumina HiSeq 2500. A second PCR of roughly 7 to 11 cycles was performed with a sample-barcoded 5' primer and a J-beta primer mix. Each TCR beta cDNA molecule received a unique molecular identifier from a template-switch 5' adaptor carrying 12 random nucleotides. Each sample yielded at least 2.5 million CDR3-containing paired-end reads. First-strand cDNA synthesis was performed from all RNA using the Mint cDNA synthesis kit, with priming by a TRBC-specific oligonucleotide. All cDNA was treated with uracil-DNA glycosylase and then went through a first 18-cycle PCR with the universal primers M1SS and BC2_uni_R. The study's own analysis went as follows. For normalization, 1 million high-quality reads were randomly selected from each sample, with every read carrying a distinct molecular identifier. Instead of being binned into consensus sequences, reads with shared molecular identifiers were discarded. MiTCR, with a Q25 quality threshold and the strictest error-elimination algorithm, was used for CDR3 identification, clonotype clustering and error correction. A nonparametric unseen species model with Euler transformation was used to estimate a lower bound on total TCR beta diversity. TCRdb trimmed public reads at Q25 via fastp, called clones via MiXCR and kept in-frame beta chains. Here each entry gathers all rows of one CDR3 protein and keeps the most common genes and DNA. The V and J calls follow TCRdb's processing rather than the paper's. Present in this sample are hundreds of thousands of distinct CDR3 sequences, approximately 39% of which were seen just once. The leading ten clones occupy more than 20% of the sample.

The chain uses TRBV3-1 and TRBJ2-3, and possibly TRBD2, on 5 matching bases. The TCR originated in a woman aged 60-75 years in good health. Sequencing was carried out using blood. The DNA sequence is TGTGCCAGCAGCCAAGACCTGGCGGGCGGTGGTACGCAGTATTTT. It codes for CASSQDLAGGGTQYF.